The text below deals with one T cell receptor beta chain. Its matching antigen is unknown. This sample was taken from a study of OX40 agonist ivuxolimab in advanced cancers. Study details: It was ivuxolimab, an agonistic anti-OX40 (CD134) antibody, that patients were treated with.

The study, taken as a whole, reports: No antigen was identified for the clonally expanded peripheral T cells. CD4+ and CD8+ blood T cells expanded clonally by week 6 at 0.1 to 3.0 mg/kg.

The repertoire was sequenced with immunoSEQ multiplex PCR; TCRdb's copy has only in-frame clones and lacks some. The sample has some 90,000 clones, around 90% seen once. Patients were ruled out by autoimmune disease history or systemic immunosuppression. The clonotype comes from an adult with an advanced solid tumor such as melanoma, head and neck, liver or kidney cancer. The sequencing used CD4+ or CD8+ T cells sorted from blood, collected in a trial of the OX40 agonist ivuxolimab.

CDR3 sequence reads: CASSWGRRDTEAFF. The DNA of the CDR3 is TGTGCCAGCAGCTGGGGACGGAGGGACACTGAAGCTTTCTTT. The rearrangement links TRBV7-2 to TRBJ1-1, with D possibly TRBD1 on 5 matching bases. V was clipped by 4 bases and J by 3 bases, with 12 bases between them. The length of the CDR3 is 14 residues. Germline V lookup: CDR1 SGHTA, CDR2 FQGNSA.